Following are 9 T cell receptor beta chains from one sample sequenced in a study of blood T cell repertoires in COVID-19. Generated by immunoSEQ multiplex PCR, the TCRdb table keeps only in-frame clones and is missing some. The sample has 200,000 to 250,000 clones, about 92% seen once; the top ten hold more than 0.95%. The source material was peripheral blood. The receptors were gathered from a man younger than 40 with acute or convalescent COVID-19.

The chain is built from TRBV2 and TRBJ2-7; tentatively, D is TRBD2 (6 bases). The V end lost 6 bases, the J end lost 0 bases, and 18 bases lay between the germline ends. Germline V gene sequence: CDR1 SNHLY, CDR2 FYNNEI. The CDR3 covers 16 residues. The CDR3: CASRPAAGFSSYEQYF. In nucleotides, the CDR3 is TGTGCCAGCAGACCGGCGGCGGGGTTCTCCTCCTACGAGCAGTACTTC.

The CDR3 coding sequence is TGTGCCTGGAGGGGGACTCTAAGCTCCTATAATTCACCCCTCCACTTT. Its protein is CAWRGTLSSYNSPLHF. V usage is TRBV30 and J usage is TRBJ1-6; perhaps TRBD1 as D (5 bases). Trimming removed 3 bases from V and 0 bases from J, with 12 bases in between. Germline V gene lookup returns CDR1 GTSNPN and CDR2 SVGIG (reference sequence). This CDR3 has 16 residues.

The rearrangement uses TRBV18 and TRBJ1-1, with unresolved D. Germline CDR1 is KGHSH and CDR2 is LQKENI. Trimming shortened V by 6 bases and J by 1 base, and 6 bases separated the two germline ends. The CDR3 runs 12 residues. CDR3 amino acids: CASSGGNTEAFF. CDR3 nucleotides: TGTGCCAGCTCGGGAGGGAACACTGAAGCTTTCTTT.

The rearrangement uses TRBV19 and TRBJ1-2; 9 positions agree with TRBD1. CDR1 is LNHDA, CDR2 SQIVND, per germline (reference sequence). The CDR3 sequence is 13 residues long. Trimming removed 1 base from V and 10 bases from J; junction bases left unmatched: 4. The CDR3 nucleotides read TGTGCCAGTAGTATAGTAGGGACAGGGAACTACACCTTC. Amino acids: CASSIVGTGNYTF.

This chain links TRBV27 with TRBJ2-7; 8 bases fit TRBD1. Per the germline V gene, CDR1 is MNHEY and CDR2 is SMNVEV (reference sequence). This CDR3 is 15 amino acids long. V lost 5 bases, J lost 3 bases, and 9 bases stayed unmatched. CDR3 region: CASSARTGYGYEQYF. For the CDR3, the DNA is TGTGCCAGCAGTGCTAGGACAGGGTATGGCTACGAGCAGTACTTC.

CDR3: CASSQDTRGTEAFF. The DNA of the CDR3 is TGTGCCAGCAGCCAAGACACCCGGGGCACTGAAGCTTTCTTT. The rearrangement joins TRBV3-1 (or the pseudogene TRBV3-2) to TRBJ1-1; D remains unclear. The CDR3 contains 14 residues. CDR1 is LGHDT, CDR2 YNNKEL, per germline (reference sequence). Trimming removed 0 bases at V and 4 bases at J, with 9 bases between.

This sequence joins TRBV28 and TRBJ2-7; weak D call: TRBD1 (6 bases). This CDR3 spans 13 amino acids. Germline-derived CDR1 and CDR2 are MDHEN and SYDVKM. Between the trimmed V and J ends, which lost 6 bases and 4 bases, there was a span of 13 bases. The CDR3 DNA follows: TGTGCCAGCAGCGGACAGCCACTTTACGAGCAGTACTTC. It yields the protein CASSGQPLYEQYF.

The chain couples TRBV7-6 to TRBJ2-2, with TRBD2 matching over 10 bases. The V segment lost 1 base and the J segment 6 bases; nucleotides outside the gene matches: 14. This CDR3 spans 19 amino acids. Germline CDR1 is SGHVS and CDR2 is FNYEAQ. The CDR3 region is CASSLGGLAELWRAGELFF. The CDR3 DNA reads as TGTGCCAGCAGCTTAGGAGGACTAGCGGAACTCTGGAGGGCCGGGGAGCTGTTTTTT.

The chain links TRBV4-1 to TRBJ1-1; no firm D call. The CDR3 runs 16 residues. V dropped 4 bases and J dropped 3 bases, with 18 bases sitting between them. Per the germline V gene, CDR1 is MGHRA and CDR2 is YSYEKL. CDR3 sequence: CASSPFWQAAYTEAFF. CDR3 nucleotide sequence: TGCGCCAGCAGCCCCTTTTGGCAGGCTGCGTACACTGAAGCTTTCTTT.